What follows describes a single T cell receptor (beta chain). Authors' analysis steps: For nucleated cells, counts were estimated from reference gene primer amplification. Sequencing was performed with immunoSEQ multiplex PCR; in TCRdb, only in-frame clones are kept and a portion is missing. The V and J calls and clone size are taken from that table; D and trimming were inferred from the DNA. The table records tens of thousands of clones, roughly 84% of them present only once. The sample comes from a study of blood T cell repertoires in COVID-19. Study-level information: Acute and convalescent COVID-19 samples came from the United States, Italy and Spain.

Sequenced: peripheral blood. The origin of this receptor is a woman aged 80 or older in a cohort sampled during active or convalescent COVID-19.

The CDR3 nucleotides are TGTGCCAGCAGCCCGATACACAGGGTTCGCACAGCCAAAAACATTCAGTACTTC. Translation: CASSPIHRVRTAKNIQYF. The chain couples TRBV11-2 to TRBJ2-4; tentatively, D is TRBD1 (6 bases). Per germline, CDR1 SGHAT and CDR2 FQNNGV. The CDR3 spans 18 residues. Trimming cost V 5 bases and J 0 bases, with 20 bases left between them.